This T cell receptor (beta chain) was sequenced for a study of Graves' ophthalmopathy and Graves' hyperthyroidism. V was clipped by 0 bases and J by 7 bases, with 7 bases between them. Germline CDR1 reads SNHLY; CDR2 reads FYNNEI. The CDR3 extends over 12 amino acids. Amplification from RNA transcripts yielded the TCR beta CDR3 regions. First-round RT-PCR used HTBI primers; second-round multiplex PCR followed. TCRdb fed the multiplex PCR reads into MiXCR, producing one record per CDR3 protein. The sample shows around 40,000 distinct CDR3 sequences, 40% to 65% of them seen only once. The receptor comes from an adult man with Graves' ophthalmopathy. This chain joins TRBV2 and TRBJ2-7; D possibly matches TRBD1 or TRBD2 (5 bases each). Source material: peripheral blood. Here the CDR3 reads CASSEAGDEQYF. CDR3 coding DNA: TGTGCCAGCAGTGAAGCGGGGGATGAGCAGTACTTC.